The 30 T cell receptor beta chains in this list originate from one sample, sequenced in a study of technical replicates of blood from a handful of donors. Libraries were prepared by immunoSEQ multiplex PCR; TCRdb keeps only in-frame clonotypes and omits some of them. The data contain 75,000 to 95,000 clones, roughly 95% of them singletons. The sequencing input was T cells isolated from PBMCs. The origin of the receptors is a human donor in good health.

The chain links TRBV19 to TRBJ2-1, with D possibly matching TRBD1 (5 bases). CDR1 and CDR2 (germline): LNHDA, SQIVND (reference sequence). Trimming cost V 7 bases and J 10 bases, with 14 bases left between them. The CDR3 runs 12 residues. The CDR3 region has the DNA TGTGCCAGTACCTTTGGGGCTGGGGAGCAGTTCTTC. Translating it yields CASTFGAGEQFF.

The sample holds one count of this clone. The J gene is TRBJ2-1, the V gene TRBV27; TRBD1 agrees at 8 bases. The junction had 1 base not matched to a gene; V was cut back by 3 bases and J by 6 bases. This CDR3 has 13 amino acids. Germline CDR1 is MNHEY and CDR2 is SMNVEV (reference sequence). The CDR3 nucleotides are TGTGCCAGCAGTTTGGACAGGGTCAATGAGCAGTTCTTC. The encoded protein is CASSLDRVNEQFF.

The chain couples TRBV7-3 to TRBJ2-2, with D possibly being TRBD1 (6 bases). Per germline, CDR1 SGHTA and CDR2 FQGTGA. The CDR3 runs 16 residues. V was shortened by 0 bases and J by 6 bases, with 14 bases between the two germline ends. CDR3 loop: CASSLTLGSGAGELFF. The CDR3 DNA reads TGTGCCAGCAGCTTAACACTGGGGTCAGGGGCCGGGGAGCTGTTTTTT.

V gene TRBV18 combines with J gene TRBJ1-5; 10 bases match TRBD1. Trimming removed 4 bases from V and 7 bases from J; junction bases left unmatched: 4. Germline CDR1 reads KGHSH; CDR2 reads LQKENI. The CDR3 totals 14 residues. The chain's CDR3 is CASSQTGGGQPQHF. CDR3 coding DNA: TGTGCCAGCTCACAGACAGGGGGCGGCCAGCCCCAGCATTTT.

CDR3 loop: CATGQGDPEAFF. The CDR3, as DNA: TGTGCCACAGGACAGGGAGATCCTGAAGCTTTCTTT. The chain links TRBV2 to TRBJ1-1, with 8 bases matching TRBD1. The junction had 7 bases not matched to a gene; V was cut back by 10 bases and J by 6 bases. This CDR3 contains 12 residues. Germline-derived CDR1 and CDR2 are SNHLY and FYNNEI.

The chain couples TRBV30 to TRBJ1-1; D is undetermined. CDR1 is GTSNPN, CDR2 SVGIG, per germline (reference sequence). The V end was cut by 4 bases, the J end by 1 base, with 10 bases between. The length of the CDR3 is 13 residues. The CDR3 bases are TGTGCCTGGATTTTACGGTGGAACACTGAAGCTTTCTTT. The encoded protein is CAWILRWNTEAFF.

V usage is TRBV5-4 and J usage is TRBJ1-1; TRBD1 matches at 7 bases. V was pared by 4 bases and J by 1 base, with 7 bases of the junction left unmatched. Germline-derived CDR1 and CDR2 are SGHNT and YYREEE (reference sequence). This CDR3 spans 15 amino acids. The CDR3 sequence is CASSRKTGKNTEAFF. DNA of the CDR3: TGTGCCAGCAGCCGTAAGACAGGGAAGAACACTGAAGCTTTCTTT.

This chain uses TRBV30 with TRBJ2-2; unclear D gene. The CDR3 runs to 12 residues. V gave up 4 bases and J gave up 1 base, with 4 bases separating them. The germline gives CDR1 GTSNPN, CDR2 SVGIG (reference sequence). The CDR3 DNA sequence: TGTGCCTGGATAAAGAACACCGGGGAGCTGTTTTTT. Translation gives CAWIKNTGELFF. The whole variable domain, filled in from reference TRBV30 and TRBJ2-2, reads SQTIHQWPATLVQPVGSPLSLECTVEGTSNPNLYWYRQAAGRGLQLLFYSVGIGQISSEVPQNLSASRPQDRQFILSSKKLLLSDSGFYLCAWIKNTGELFFGEGSRLTVL.

The V call is TRBV9, the J call TRBJ2-2; TRBD2 matches at 8 bases. The V and J ends lost 4 bases and 5 bases, in that order; junction bases with no gene match: 7. CDR1 is SGDLS and CDR2 is YYNGEE in the germline V gene. The CDR3 has 15 amino acids. The CDR3 is CASSPRTSQTGELFF. CDR3 in DNA: TGTGCCAGCAGCCCACGGACTAGCCAGACCGGGGAGCTGTTTTTT.

V is TRBV7-3 and J is TRBJ2-5, with 8 nucleotides matching TRBD1. With 5 bases clipped from V and 5 bases from J, the junction kept 4 bases outside the gene matches. CDR1 and CDR2 (germline): SGHTA, FQGTGA. The CDR3 contains 13 residues. CDR3 protein: CASSLGQAETQYF. DNA of the CDR3: TGTGCCAGCAGCCTGGGACAGGCGGAGACCCAGTACTTC.

The chain recombines TRBV29-1 with TRBJ1-2; 7 bases fit TRBD1. This CDR3 has 14 residues. With V trimmed by 7 bases and J by 8 bases, 16 bases remained unmatched. The germline V gene encodes CDR1 SQVTM and CDR2 ANQGSEA. The CDR3 is CSAGRQGQSRGYTF. The CDR3 nucleotides are TGCAGCGCTGGGAGACAGGGACAGTCTCGGGGCTACACCTTC. Variable domain in full (rest from reference TRBV29-1 and TRBJ1-2): SAVISQKPSRDICQRGTSLTIQCQVDSQVTMMFWYRQQPGQSLTLIATANQGSEATYESGFVIDKFPISRPNLTFSTLTVSNMSPEDSSIYLCSAGRQGQSRGYTFGSGTRLTVV.

CDR3 protein: CASSVEQLAGADRTEAFF. CDR3 bases: TGTGCCAGCAGCGTAGAACAATTGGCGGGGGCGGATCGAACTGAAGCTTTCTTT. The rearrangement joins TRBV9 to TRBJ1-1, with D tentatively TRBD1 (6 bases). The CDR3 has 18 residues. Germline CDR1 is SGDLS and CDR2 is YYNGEE. Trimming left V 0 bases short and J 5 bases short, with 23 bases between.

The chain combines TRBV30 with TRBJ1-1; 8 positions match TRBD1. Looked up from germline, CDR1 is GTSNPN and CDR2 is SVGIG (reference sequence). The V and J ends lost 4 bases and 3 bases, in that order; junction bases with no gene match: 4. The CDR3 is 13 residues long. CDR3 loop: CAWNRGLDTEAFF. The CDR3 nucleotides are TGTGCCTGGAACAGGGGGTTAGACACTGAAGCTTTCTTT.

The V gene is TRBV7-9, the J gene TRBJ2-7; D gene ambiguous. V lost 8 bases, J lost 0 bases, and 11 bases lay in between. Germline assignment: CDR1 SEHNR and CDR2 FQNEAQ (reference sequence). The CDR3 is 13 amino acids. CDR3 protein: CASVHPTSYEQYF. The DNA of the CDR3 is TGTGCCAGCGTGCATCCTACCTCCTACGAGCAGTACTTC.

The V gene is TRBV5-4, the J gene TRBJ2-7; tentatively, D is TRBD2 (6 bases). This CDR3 comprises 14 residues. The V gene lost 0 bases and the J gene lost 5 bases, with 12 bases spanning the gap. Germline lookup yields CDR1 SGHNT and CDR2 YYREEE (reference sequence). CDR3 amino acids: CASSLAGTSHEQYF. In DNA form, the CDR3 reads TGTGCCAGCAGCTTGGCCGGGACTTCCCACGAGCAGTACTTC.

This chain links TRBV29-1 with TRBJ2-5, with D uncertain. CDR3 length: 14 residues. The germline gives CDR1 SQVTM, CDR2 ANQGSEA. Trimming pared 1 base from V and 1 base from J, leaving 10 bases between. CDR3 sequence (DNA): TGCAGCGTTGAAGGGGCAGGCTTCCAAGAGACCCAGTACTTC. Protein sequence: CSVEGAGFQETQYF.

The chain carries TRBV4-1 and TRBJ1-3; D call uncertain. CDR3 length: 16 residues. Germline V lookup: CDR1 MGHRA, CDR2 YSYEKL. Between the trimmed V and J ends, which lost 0 bases and 2 bases, there was a span of 11 bases. CDR3 coding DNA: TGCGCCAGCAGCCAAGACCTCCTTATAACTGGAAACACCATATATTTT. This sequence encodes CASSQDLLITGNTIYF.

The rearrangement links TRBV30 to TRBJ2-7, with 9 bases aligning to TRBD1. The CDR3 runs to 14 residues. Germline V gene lookup returns CDR1 GTSNPN and CDR2 SVGIG (reference sequence). With 1 base clipped from V and 5 bases from J, the junction kept 6 bases outside the gene matches. The CDR3 spells CAWSAGTGSNEQYF. The CDR3 DNA reads as TGTGCCTGGAGTGCAGGGACAGGGAGCAACGAGCAGTACTTC.

V gene TRBV29-1 combines with J gene TRBJ2-5; 7 bases match TRBD2. V shed 6 bases and J 4 bases; nucleotides not matched to a gene: 2. CDR1 is SQVTM, CDR2 ANQGSEA, per germline. The CDR3 length is 11 residues. The CDR3 sequence: CSVAGVETQYF. The CDR3 DNA reads TGCAGCGTGGCGGGAGTAGAGACCCAGTACTTC.

This chain uses TRBV6-5 with TRBJ1-4, with 9 bases fitting TRBD1. CDR3 length: 14 residues. The V segment lost 6 bases and the J segment 9 bases; nucleotides outside the gene matches: 8. The germline V gene has CDR1 MNHEY and CDR2 SVGAGI. The CDR3 protein is CASSRGTGTQKLFF. The CDR3 bases are TGTGCCAGCAGCCGCGGGACAGGGACTCAAAAACTGTTTTTT.

V usage is TRBV19 and J usage is TRBJ1-2; the match to TRBD1 covers 8 bases. Unmatched junction bases numbered 5, after V lost 7 bases and J lost 1 base. Germline values: CDR1 LNHDA, CDR2 SQIVND (reference sequence). The CDR3 totals 14 residues. CDR3 bases: TGTGCCAGTACCGTGACAGGGGTTAACTATGGCTACACCTTC. This gives the protein CASTVTGVNYGYTF.

The genes are TRBV11-2 and TRBJ2-7, with 9 bases lining up with TRBD1. Unmatched junction bases numbered 6, after V lost 0 bases and J lost 3 bases. The CDR3 consists of 16 residues. The germline CDR1 and CDR2 sequences are SGHAT and FQNNGV. The CDR3 sequence: CASSLDLWTGDYEQYF. CDR3 nucleotide sequence: TGTGCCAGCAGCTTAGATCTCTGGACAGGGGACTACGAGCAGTACTTC.

The chain links TRBV9 to TRBJ1-2; 7 positions match TRBD1. With V trimmed by 3 bases and J by 7 bases, 6 bases remained unmatched. Germline CDR1 is SGDLS and CDR2 is YYNGEE. CDR3 length: 13 residues. Here the CDR3 DNA reads TGTGCCAGCAGCGCCACGACAGGGTTTGGCTACACCTTC. This codes for CASSATTGFGYTF.

V gene TRBV5-5 combines with J gene TRBJ2-7, with D possibly matching TRBD2 (5 bases). In germline, CDR1 is SGHKS, CDR2 YYEKEE (reference sequence). This CDR3 spans 14 amino acids. Trimming took 2 bases from V and 5 from J, leaving 14 bases between them. CDR3 DNA sequence: TGTGCCAGCAGCTTAAGAGGGAAGGCGCACGAGCAGTACTTC. As protein: CASSLRGKAHEQYF.

This chain uses TRBV27 with TRBJ2-2; D is ambiguous. This CDR3 spans 13 amino acids. V shed 2 bases and J shed 6 bases, with 7 bases lying between them. Germline CDR1 and CDR2: MNHEY and SMNVEV (reference sequence). CDR3 residues: CASSLAGPGELFF. The CDR3 coding sequence is TGTGCCAGCAGTTTAGCAGGCCCCGGGGAGCTGTTTTTT.

CDR3 in DNA: TGTGCCAGCAGTTTCGGGACAGGGAAAGGGCCCTACGAGCAGTACTTC. Amino acids: CASSFGTGKGPYEQYF. This chain connects TRBV27 to TRBJ2-7; 9 bases align to TRBD1. Germline V CDR1 and CDR2: MNHEY, SMNVEV (reference sequence). With 3 bases clipped from V and 2 bases from J, the junction kept 8 bases outside the gene matches. The CDR3 consists of 16 residues.

The chain combines TRBV11-2 with TRBJ2-1; 8 positions agree with TRBD2. Germline V gives CDR1 SGHAT, CDR2 FQNNGV. CDR3 length: 16 amino acids. Unmatched junction bases numbered 9, after V lost 2 bases and J lost 6 bases. The CDR3 reads CASSLMGTSGSNEQFF. The DNA for the CDR3 is TGTGCCAGCAGCTTAATGGGGACTAGTGGTAGCAATGAGCAGTTCTTC. Together with reference TRBV11-2 and TRBJ2-1, the CDR3 gives the full variable domain: EAGVAQSPRYKIIEKRQSVAFWCNPISGHATLYWYQQILGQGPKLLIQFQNNGVVDDSQLPKDRFSAERLKGVDSTLKIQPAKLEDSAVYLCASSLMGTSGSNEQFFGPGTRLTVL.

This sequence joins TRBV6-5 and TRBJ1-1, with TRBD1 identical over 7 bases. The CDR3 consists of 14 residues. Germline CDR1 and CDR2: MNHEY and SVGAGI. J lost 4 bases, V lost 6 bases, and 8 bases had no gene match. Here the CDR3 DNA reads TGTGCCAGCAGAGGAGGGGGCGAAGTCACTGAAGCTTTCTTT. It yields the protein CASRGGGEVTEAFF.

The CDR3 DNA follows: TGTGCCAGCAGCCACGGACAACAAGAGACCCAGTACTTC. Residues: CASSHGQQETQYF. This sequence joins TRBV28 and TRBJ2-5; a possible D gene is TRBD1 (5 bases). Trimming took off 6 bases at V and 2 bases at J, with 10 bases between the two ends. Germline V lookup: CDR1 MDHEN, CDR2 SYDVKM. The CDR3 runs 13 residues.

V gene TRBV5-4 combines with J gene TRBJ2-1; perhaps TRBD2 as D (6 bases). The germline V gene encodes CDR1 SGHNT and CDR2 YYREEE (reference sequence). The CDR3 has 16 amino acids. Trimming took off 0 bases at V and 2 bases at J, with 12 bases between the two ends. CDR3 residues: CASSLEAGSTYNEQFF. In nucleotides, the CDR3 is TGTGCCAGCAGCTTGGAGGCGGGGAGCACCTACAATGAGCAGTTCTTC.